This T cell receptor (beta chain) derives from a study of shared clonotypes between healthy human individuals. Libraries were prepared by immunoSEQ multiplex PCR; TCRdb keeps only in-frame clonotypes and omits some of them. The sample yields under 600,000 clones, roughly 95% seen once. Germline CDR1 reads ENHRY; CDR2 reads SYGVKD. This CDR3 region has 15 residues. V shed 0 bases and J shed 2 bases, with 11 bases lying between them. The sample was naive CD4+ T cells sorted from blood. Subset in this sample: CD45RA+ positively selected. The receptor was isolated from a woman aged 25-40 years in good health. The gene calls are TRBV10-3 and TRBJ2-7, with TRBD2 as a possible D gene (6 bases). Here the CDR3 DNA reads TGTGCCATCAGTGAGTCGGGGACTCACGCCTACGAGCAGTACTTC. Amino acid sequence: CAISESGTHAYEQYF.